This T cell receptor (beta chain) was profiled in a study of T cell changes during pregnancy in multiple sclerosis (dated by TCRdb to the late 2010s). Regarding the complete study: The study examined how the T cell repertoire changed over the course of pregnancy in women with multiple sclerosis.

With respect to this clone: Which antigen it targets is not known. No clone much larger than this one lies a single base away; base qualities are absent.

Here V drops 0 bases and J drops 5 bases, and the junction holds 6 bases not matched to any gene. Spanning cysteine to phenylalanine, the CDR3 consists of 16 amino acids. The DNA shown is the 48-base CDR3, in frame from base 1. From a lookup of the germline V gene (reference sequence), CDR1 and CDR2 are SGHNT and YYREEE. Library preparation used the immunoSEQ multiplex PCR assay. TCRdb holds this immuneACCESS table with in-frame rearrangements only. Some clones are missing; in checked studies, unresolved V genes explain under half, and the rest has no known cause. The sample yields approximately 48,000 clones; 85% to 95% were counted once. The ten largest make up 4.5% to 5.5% of the sample.

The sequencing used CD8+ T cells from peripheral blood mononuclear cells, collected before pregnancy. In this chain, TRBV5-4 is recombined with TRBJ2-2, with 8 junctional bases fitting TRBD2. The source is a female donor with multiple sclerosis, enrolled in a pregnancy study. The CDR3 corresponds to CASSLEERELTGELFF. The DNA sequence is TGTGCCAGCAGCTTGGAGGAGCGGGAGCTTACCGGGGAGCTGTTTTTT.